The source of this T cell receptor (beta chain) is a study of blood T cell repertoires in COVID-19 (TCRdb year 2020). In the study overall: Samples covering the acute and convalescent phases of COVID-19 were provided by collaborators in the United States, Italy and Spain. The prospective study material was composed of cDNA or gDNA derived from T cells, B-cell-depleted T cells, or PBMCs. The repertoires were released in a freely available public database intended as a resource for research on the immune response to SARS-CoV-2. The samples were drawn from the first 160 participants of the ongoing ImmuneRACE study and from roughly 1,300 subjects provided by 6 global collaborators. The dataset comprised deeply sampled blood TCRbeta repertoires from subjects exposed to, actively infected with, or recovered from COVID-19. A de-identified subject ID, COVID-19 status, age in years and sex were almost always included in the sample metadata. Where HLA class I and class II types were available, the types were taken from metadata supplied by the sample provider, not from assay-based typing. Beyond this particular receptor, the publication reports: How much clinical and demographic metadata was included differed by source and by participant, and the metadata was provided uncurated.

At the junction V is shortened by 5 bases and J by 6 bases; bases outside the gene matches: 16. The CDR3 has 16 amino acids, counting the end cysteine and phenylalanine. This entry keeps only the CDR3 DNA: 48 bases, framed from base 1. From a lookup of the germline V gene, CDR1 and CDR2 are SGHTA and FQGTGA. Collaborating institutions collected whole blood in K2EDTA tubes following their own protocols. Collaborator samples were shipped for TCRbeta analysis as frozen whole blood, isolated PBMCs, or DNA extracted from either sample type. Comments on this clone: This clone's antigen is unknown. Per-nucleotide qualities are absent, and no much larger clonotype sits a single base away.

TCRbeta CDR3 regions were amplified from genomic DNA by means of the immunoSEQ Assay, a bias-controlled multiplex PCR. Per the authors' processing: The number of nucleated cells in each sample was estimated by amplification of reference gene primers within the assay. To quantify the absolute abundance of each unique TCRbeta CDR3 rearrangement, sequence reads were collapsed and filtered. For each sample, productive Simpson clonality was calculated as the square root of Simpson's diversity index over productive rearrangements. TCRdb took over this immuneACCESS table, retaining in-frame rearrangements with V and J assigned. Such tables are incomplete; in checked studies, under half of the missing clones stem from an unresolved V gene, and the remainder is unexplained. That table supplies the V and J calls and clone size; D and trimming were determined from the DNA. Here the sample has 150,000 to 200,000 clones; approximately 89% occur a single time. Roughly 8.2% of the sample is held by the ten biggest clonotypes.

Here the chain combines TRBV7-3 and TRBJ2-7; 7 bases in the middle match TRBD1. The TCR comes from a woman aged 60-70 years with acute or convalescent COVID-19. Specimen: peripheral blood. The CDR3 has the sequence CASSPAGGGSLGEQYF. Read as DNA, the sequence is TGTGCCAGCAGCCCAGCAGGGGGTGGGAGTCTGGGCGAGCAGTACTTC.